These 17 T cell receptor beta chains originate from one sample sequenced in a study of preoperative IRX-2 immunotherapy in early breast cancer (dated by TCRdb to the late 2010s). The meaning of the sample's treatment or condition label: preoperative locoregional IRX-2 cytokine immunotherapy. The protocol used for the library was the immunoSEQ multiplex PCR assay. This is the immuneACCESS table as TCRdb keeps it, with only in-frame sequences that have V and J called. A part of the clones is gone; compared with another copy, unresolved V genes explain less than half, and the rest is unexplained. This sample comprises approximately 100,000 clones, 80% to 90% of them detected only once. The ten largest clones represent roughly 1.9% of the sample. The source material was tumor tissue, sampled after IRX-2 immunotherapy. The receptors were gathered from a human donor with breast cancer.

This chain connects TRBV29-1 to TRBJ1-1; D is unresolved. Germline lookup yields CDR1 SQVTM and CDR2 ANQGSEA. With 4 bases removed from V and 0 bases from J, the gap between germline ends came to 9 bases. CDR3 length: 13 amino acids. CDR3 nucleotides: TGCAGCGTTGGACGGCGGTTGAACACTGAAGCTTTCTTT. It encodes CSVGRRLNTEAFF.

The chain couples TRBV5-1 to TRBJ1-3; possibly TRBD1 for D (5 bases). This CDR3 is built from 15 residues. Germline values: CDR1 SGHRS, CDR2 YFSETQ. V shed 2 bases and J shed 0 bases, with 9 bases lying between them. The CDR3 region is CASSFEGSSGNTIYF. Written as DNA, the CDR3 is TGCGCCAGCAGCTTCGAGGGGAGCTCTGGAAACACCATATATTTT.

V and J are TRBV9 and TRBJ1-1; D is unresolved. Germline V lookup: CDR1 SGDLS, CDR2 YYNGEE. The CDR3 consists of 13 residues. V lost 4 bases and J 5 bases, leaving 12 bases between the germline ends. The CDR3: CASSTTNWTEAFF. CDR3 nucleotide sequence: TGTGCCAGCAGCACGACAAATTGGACTGAAGCTTTCTTT.

The chain is built from TRBV5-1 and TRBJ2-7; 8 bases map to TRBD1. The CDR3 has 14 residues. The germline V gene has CDR1 SGHRS and CDR2 YFSETQ. V lost 4 bases to trimming and J lost 2 bases; unmatched junction nucleotides: 5. The CDR3 sequence: CASSTQGATYEQYF. The CDR3 coding sequence is TGCGCCAGCAGCACCCAGGGGGCAACCTACGAGCAGTACTTC. The complete variable domain, with remaining parts taken from reference TRBV5-1 and TRBJ2-7, reads KAGVTQTPRYLIKTRGQQVTLSCSPISGHRSVSWYQQTPGQGLQFLFEYFSETQRNKGNFPGRFSGRQFSNSRSEMNVSTLELGDSALYLCASSTQGATYEQYFGPGTRLTVT.

In its sample, this clone was seen many times. V gene TRBV30 combines with J gene TRBJ1-1; D is undetermined. Germline V gives CDR1 GTSNPN, CDR2 SVGIG (reference sequence). Deletions cut 4 bases from V and 1 base from J, with 4 bases between. This CDR3 region has 11 residues. The CDR3 reads CAWIRNTEAFF. The CDR3 DNA reads TGTGCCTGGATTAGGAACACTGAAGCTTTCTTT.

This sequence joins TRBV28 and TRBJ2-7, with TRBD1 as a possible D gene (5 bases). The germline CDR1 and CDR2 sequences are MDHEN and SYDVKM. V lost 5 bases and J lost 5, with 10 bases in between. The CDR3 has 12 amino acids. The CDR3: CASSELGDEQYF. DNA of the CDR3: TGTGCCAGCAGTGAGTTAGGGGACGAGCAGTACTTC.

The chain recombines TRBV28 with TRBJ2-3, with D maybe TRBD1 (6 bases). Trimming removed 7 bases from V and 2 bases from J, with 16 bases in between. Germline-derived CDR1 and CDR2 are MDHEN and SYDVKM. The CDR3 extends over 15 amino acids. The CDR3: CASTIQGHSTDTQYF. DNA for the CDR3: TGTGCCAGCACCATACAGGGCCACTCCACAGATACGCAGTATTTT.

The chain employs TRBV11-3 and TRBJ1-1, with D maybe TRBD1 (5 bases). There are 14 residues in the CDR3. Trimming cost V 4 bases and J 1 base, with 10 bases left between them. Germline lookup yields CDR1 SGHNT and CDR2 YENEEA. CDR3: CASSSVGANTEAFF. CDR3 coding DNA: TGTGCCAGCAGCTCAGTTGGGGCGAACACTGAAGCTTTCTTT.

J is TRBJ2-7 and V is TRBV28; 8 bases line up with TRBD1. This CDR3 spans 15 amino acids. The J segment lost 3 bases and the V segment lost 4 bases, leaving 8 bases of the junction unmatched. The germline V gene encodes CDR1 MDHEN and CDR2 SYDVKM. The DNA of the CDR3 is TGTGCCAGCAGTTCCCCCAGGGGGCTGGACTACGAGCAGTACTTC. This sequence encodes CASSSPRGLDYEQYF.

This clone has a single count. The V gene is TRBV18, the J gene TRBJ2-7, with 7 bases matching TRBD1. The CDR3 covers 14 residues. The germline CDR1 and CDR2 sequences are KGHSH and LQKENI. Trimming at V came to 4 bases and at J to 2 bases, leaving 5 bases not matched to a gene. CDR3 DNA sequence: TGTGCCAGCTCACGAGACAGGGATGCCTACGAGCAGTACTTC. It codes for CASSRDRDAYEQYF.

V usage is TRBV30 and J usage is TRBJ2-7; 7 nucleotides line up with TRBD2. The trim removed 3 bases at V and 2 bases at J, leaving 10 bases unmatched. Germline CDR1 and CDR2: GTSNPN and SVGIG (reference sequence). This CDR3 spans 15 amino acids. The CDR3 DNA sequence: TGTGCCTGGAGGACGGAGCGGGACGAACCCTACGAGCAGTACTTC. Residues: CAWRTERDEPYEQYF. Supplemented by reference TRBV30 and TRBJ2-7, the full variable domain reads SQTIHQWPATLVQPVGSPLSLECTVEGTSNPNLYWYRQAAGRGLQLLFYSVGIGQISSEVPQNLSASRPQDRQFILSSKKLLLSDSGFYLCAWRTERDEPYEQYFGPGTRLTVT.

The V gene is TRBV18, the J gene TRBJ1-1; D gene uncertain. The germline CDR1 and CDR2 sequences are KGHSH and LQKENI. The V and J ends lost 0 bases and 0 bases respectively, with 11 bases between them. This CDR3 is built from 16 residues. The CDR3 bases are TGTGCCAGCTCACCACCGAGAGGGATTGTGAACACTGAAGCTTTCTTT. It translates to CASSPPRGIVNTEAFF. Full variable domain (missing parts from reference TRBV18 and TRBJ1-1): NAGVMQNPRHLVRRRGQEARLRCSPMKGHSHVYWYRQLPEEGLKFMVYLQKENIIDESGMPKERFSAEFPKEGPSILRIQQVVRGDSAAYFCASSPPRGIVNTEAFFGQGTRLTVV.

This clone appeared a few times. The J gene is TRBJ1-5, the V gene TRBV23-1; 8 positions agree with TRBD1. TRBV23-1 is recorded as an ORF, its role being uncertain. The V segment lost 1 base and the J segment 0 bases; nucleotides outside the gene matches: 17. The CDR3 totals 21 residues. CDR3 in amino acids: CASSQFPGQGHNGCSNQPQHF. The CDR3, as DNA: TGCGCCAGCAGTCAATTCCCCGGACAGGGTCACAACGGATGTAGCAATCAGCCCCAGCATTTT.

This clone occurred once. The chain carries TRBV19 and TRBJ1-3, with D perhaps matching TRBD1 (5 bases). Trimming removed 5 bases from V and 0 bases from J, with 14 bases in between. This CDR3 spans 16 amino acids. Germline assignment: CDR1 LNHDA and CDR2 SQIVND (reference sequence). This chain's CDR3 is CASSDRGVYSGNTIYF. The CDR3 coding sequence is TGTGCCAGTAGTGATCGGGGGGTTTACTCTGGAAACACCATATATTTT.

This sequence joins TRBV19 and TRBJ2-5; weak D call: TRBD2 (6 bases). CDR1 and CDR2 (germline): LNHDA, SQIVND (reference sequence). The V end lost 7 bases, the J end lost 2 bases, and 20 bases lay between the germline ends. This CDR3 has 16 amino acids. CDR3 amino acids: CASNSAGFGPQETQYF. CDR3 nucleotide sequence: TGTGCCAGTAATTCCGCGGGGTTTGGGCCTCAAGAGACCCAGTACTTC.

The chain links TRBV5-1 to TRBJ2-7; TRBD1 aligns across 8 bases. The CDR3 totals 15 residues. V shed 0 bases, J shed 2 bases, and the junction held 4 bases outside the gene matches. Per germline, CDR1 SGHRS and CDR2 YFSETQ. CDR3 nucleotide sequence: TGCGCCAGCAGCTTGGAAGGGACAGGAACCTACGAGCAGTACTTC. Amino acid sequence: CASSLEGTGTYEQYF.

This clone was picked up one time. The chain employs TRBV27 and TRBJ2-3; D unclear. Germline V gives CDR1 MNHEY, CDR2 SMNVEV (reference sequence). The CDR3 extends over 13 amino acids. Trimming pared 7 bases from V and 2 bases from J, leaving 10 bases between. Written as DNA, the CDR3 is TGTGCCAGCATAGGCAGGAACACAGATACGCAGTATTTT. Its protein product is CASIGRNTDTQYF.